This T cell receptor (beta chain) was observed in a study of blood T cell repertoires in COVID-19 (TCRdb year 2020). For the study in its entirety: Collaborator samples came from the United States, Italy and Spain and covered acute and convalescent phases of COVID-19. Where available, HLA class I and class II types were taken from metadata supplied by the sample provider and were not determined by assay-based typing. A de-identified subject ID, COVID-19 status, age in years and sex were almost always included in the sample metadata. The dataset comprised deeply sampled blood TCRbeta repertoires from subjects exposed to, actively infected with, or recovered from COVID-19. A freely available public database, intended as a resource for researchers studying the immune response to SARS-CoV-2, is where the repertoires were released. The samples were drawn from two sources: the first 160 participants of the ongoing ImmuneRACE study, and over 950 subjects contributed by 6 global collaborators. The prospective study material was composed of cDNA or gDNA derived from T cells, B-cell-depleted T cells, or PBMCs. The full study reports these points: How much clinical and demographic metadata was included differed by source and by participant, and the metadata was provided uncurated.

Collaborating institutions collected whole blood in K2EDTA tubes following their own protocols. Collaborator samples were shipped for TCRbeta analysis as frozen whole blood, isolated PBMCs, or DNA extracted from either sample type. The immunoSEQ Assay, a bias-controlled multiplex PCR, was used to amplify TCRbeta CDR3 regions from genomic DNA. The authors' analysis ran thus. The number of nucleated cells in each sample was estimated by amplification of reference gene primers within the assay. To quantify the absolute abundance of each unique TCRbeta CDR3 rearrangement, sequence reads were collapsed and filtered. For each sample, productive Simpson clonality was calculated as the square root of Simpson's diversity index across productive rearrangements. Held by TCRdb, this immuneACCESS table contains in-frame sequences only and omits some clones. Under half of the omission traces to an unresolved V gene where checked; the cause of the rest is unknown. The V and J calls and clone size come from that table; D and trimming were worked out from the DNA. The sample contains roughly 100,000 clones, 70% to 85% of them found a single time. Of the sample, approximately 9.6% falls within the top ten clones.

The CDR3 covers 14 residues, taking in both the cysteine and the phenylalanine. Solely the CDR3 DNA is kept, with 42 bases framed from the first base. V was cut back by 0 bases and J by 1 base, leaving a gap of 6 bases between them. The germline V gene (reference sequence) specifies SEHNR as CDR1 and FQNEAQ as CDR2. Remarks on this clone: It has no known antigen specificity. It has no much larger one-base neighbor in the sample; base qualities were not kept.

The material sequenced was peripheral blood. The chain links TRBV7-9 with TRBJ1-2; a confident D gene designation cannot be given. The receptor was derived from a man aged 60 to 69 with active or convalescent COVID-19. In nucleotide form, the sequence is TGTGCCAGCAGCTTAGCGGAGCTTAACTATGGCTACACCTTC. Its protein product is CASSLAELNYGYTF.